A single sample gave rise to the 31 T cell receptor beta chains below, sequenced in a study of blood T cells in healthy people across ages. Using a J-beta primer mix together with a sample-barcoded 5' primer, a second PCR was run for roughly 7 to 11 cycles. MiXCR, applied by TCRdb to the 5' RACE reads, yields one record per CDR3 protein. The sample lists fewer than 2 million distinct CDR3 sequences, about 39% occurring once. Specimen: blood. These receptor sequences come from a human donor in good health.

The chain links TRBV7-2 to TRBJ1-4, with D possibly being TRBD1 (5 bases). The ends were cut back, 0 bases at V and 11 bases at J, with 16 bases in the middle. Germline CDR1 is SGHTA and CDR2 is FQGNSA. The CDR3 spans 15 residues. CDR3 amino acids: CASSLAGPAALKLFF. DNA for the CDR3: TGTGCCAGCAGCTTAGCGGGGCCTGCGGCTCTCAAACTGTTTTTT.

The gene calls are TRBV5-5 and TRBJ2-5, with D maybe TRBD2 (5 bases). Per germline, CDR1 SGHKS and CDR2 YYEKEE (reference sequence). The CDR3 is made up of 15 amino acids. V shed 6 bases and J shed 2 bases, with 17 bases lying between them. The CDR3 sequence is CASKYWRQDQETQYF. The CDR3 nucleotides read TGTGCCAGCAAATATTGGAGGCAGGATCAAGAGACCCAGTACTTC. Drawing the rest from reference TRBV5-5 and TRBJ2-5, the complete variable domain is DAGVTQSPTHLIKTRGQQVTLRCSPISGHKSVSWYQQVLGQGPQFIFQYYEKEERGRGNFPDRFSARQFPNYSSELNVNALLLGDSALYLCASKYWRQDQETQYFGPGTRLLVL.

The V gene is TRBV27, the J gene TRBJ2-6; tentatively, D is TRBD2 (6 bases). Trimming took 8 bases from V and 0 from J, leaving 23 bases between them. This CDR3 has 19 amino acids. Germline lookup yields CDR1 MNHEY and CDR2 SMNVEV (reference sequence). CDR3 bases: TGTGCCAGCTGTCCCTACCTTGGGACGGGAGACTCTGGGGCCAACGTCCTGACTTTC. Protein product: CASCPYLGTGDSGANVLTF.

This clonotype turned up a few times. The V and J genes are TRBV20-1 and TRBJ2-6; D gene ambiguous. Looked up from germline, CDR1 is DFQATT and CDR2 is SNEGSKA (reference sequence). Trimming took off 6 bases at V and 0 bases at J, with 9 bases between the two ends. The CDR3 contains 14 residues. The CDR3 is CSAFSDSGANVLTF. CDR3 coding DNA: TGCAGTGCGTTCTCAGACTCTGGGGCCAACGTCCTGACTTTC.

This clonotype was found a few times. The chain couples TRBV20-1 to TRBJ2-7, with D possibly matching TRBD1 (6 bases). The CDR3 has 15 amino acids. Looked up from germline, CDR1 is DFQATT and CDR2 is SNEGSKA (reference sequence). V shed 1 base and J shed 3 bases, with 16 bases lying between them. The CDR3 sequence: CSARVSQGRIYEQYF. DNA for the CDR3: TGCAGTGCTAGAGTATCACAGGGAAGGATCTACGAGCAGTACTTC.

The V gene is TRBV29-1, the J gene TRBJ2-5, with D perhaps being TRBD1 or TRBD2 (6 bases each). Between the trimmed V and J ends, which lost 6 bases and 4 bases, there was a span of 18 bases. This CDR3 region has 14 residues. Germline CDR1 reads SQVTM; CDR2 reads ANQGSEA. The chain's CDR3 is CSVWRPGAPETQYF. In DNA, the CDR3 is TGCAGCGTCTGGAGGCCGGGGGCCCCAGAGACCCAGTACTTC.

Only a few counts were recorded for this clonotype. The rearrangement uses TRBV4-3 and TRBJ2-5, with D tentatively TRBD2 (6 bases). CDR1 LGHNA and CDR2 YSLEER come from the germline V gene. V was trimmed by 1 base and J by 4 bases, leaving 19 bases between them. There are 17 residues in the CDR3. CDR3 DNA: TGCGCCAGCAGCCAAGTGTACGGGACTGCAACACGAGAGACCCAGTACTTC. This encodes CASSQVYGTATRETQYF.

This clonotype was observed a few times. The genes are TRBV4-1 and TRBJ1-1; D gene uncertain. V was shortened by 1 base and J by 8 bases, with 14 bases between the two germline ends. The CDR3 loop spans 14 amino acids. Germline V gene lookup returns CDR1 MGHRA and CDR2 YSYEKL. The CDR3 protein is CASSQAPADIEAFF. DNA for the CDR3: TGCGCCAGCAGCCAAGCGCCGGCGGATATCGAAGCTTTCTTT.

The chain joins TRBV20-1 to TRBJ1-2, with 7 bases matching TRBD1. CDR3 length equals 12 residues. The junction had 4 bases not matched to a gene; V was cut back by 5 bases and J by 4 bases. Germline V CDR1 and CDR2: DFQATT, SNEGSKA (reference sequence). As DNA, the CDR3 is TGCAGTGCTGGGGGACAGTCCTATGGCTACACCTTC. Its protein is CSAGGQSYGYTF.

The CDR3 region has the DNA TGTGCCAGCAGCGGCCCGGCGGGTTGGGGGGAGACCCAGTACTTC. Protein product: CASSGPAGWGETQYF. This chain connects TRBV7-2 to TRBJ2-7; D tentatively reads TRBD1 or TRBD2 (5 bases each). The DNA matches TRBJ2-5 better at its end, which makes the J call doubtful. The germline V gene encodes CDR1 SGHTA and CDR2 FQGNSA. The CDR3 extends over 15 amino acids.

This rearrangement joins TRBV2 to TRBJ1-4; D remains unclear. The germline V gene has CDR1 SNHLY and CDR2 FYNNEI. V was clipped by 2 bases and J by 0 bases, with 7 bases between them. The CDR3 has 15 amino acids. The CDR3 region is CASSERASTNEKLFF. In DNA, the CDR3 is TGTGCCAGCAGTGAACGGGCCTCAACTAATGAAAAACTGTTTTTT.

The chain carries TRBV5-1 and TRBJ1-1; D gene ambiguous. In germline, CDR1 is SGHRS, CDR2 YFSETQ. V was cut by 7 bases and J by 1 base, with 11 bases left in between. The CDR3 has 13 residues. DNA for the CDR3: TGCGCCAGCCACTCACACCAGAACACTGAAGCTTTCTTT. Translation gives CASHSHQNTEAFF.

This clonotype has just a few counts. This chain links TRBV7-2 with TRBJ1-2; D is possibly TRBD1 (5 bases). This CDR3 region has 15 residues. Trimming took off 1 base at V and 3 bases at J, with 12 bases between the two ends. Germline values: CDR1 SGHTA, CDR2 FQGNSA. The CDR3 DNA sequence: TGTGCCAGCAGCTTAGAGGTCCAGGGTTACTATGGCTACACCTTC. It yields the protein CASSLEVQGYYGYTF. The full variable domain, in which reference TRBV7-2 and TRBJ1-2 provide the parts outside the CDR3, is GAGVSQSPSNKVTEKGKDVELRCDPISGHTALYWYRQSLGQGLEFLIYFQGNSAPDKSGLPSDRFSAERTGGSVSTLTIQRTQQEDSAVYLCASSLEVQGYYGYTFGSGTRLTVV.

This clonotype was observed a few times. The J gene is TRBJ2-7, the V gene TRBV4-1, with D perhaps TRBD1 (5 bases). Trimming shortened V by 0 bases and J by 2 bases, and 8 bases separated the two germline ends. This CDR3 is 14 amino acids long. Germline CDR1 reads MGHRA; CDR2 reads YSYEKL. The CDR3 DNA follows: TGCGCCAGCAGCCAAGAATCGACAGCCTACGAGCAGTACTTC. Amino acids: CASSQESTAYEQYF.

This clonotype was detected a few times. The chain joins TRBV25-1 to TRBJ1-1, with 9 bases fitting TRBD1. With 4 bases clipped from V and 1 base from J, the junction kept 4 bases outside the gene matches. The CDR3 runs 15 residues. Looked up from germline, CDR1 is MGHDK and CDR2 is SYGVNS. CDR3 DNA: TGTGCCAGCAGTGGAAGACAGGGGGGGAACACTGAAGCTTTCTTT. Amino acid sequence: CASSGRQGGNTEAFF.

This clonotype was observed a single time. The chain is built from TRBV30 and TRBJ2-3; TRBD1 is a possible D gene (5 bases). V was cut by 8 bases and J by 2 bases, with 14 bases left in between. Germline values: CDR1 GTSNPN, CDR2 SVGIG (reference sequence). This CDR3 is 13 amino acids long. CDR3 amino acids: CARASGSTDTQYF. In nucleotides, the CDR3 is TGTGCCCGGGCTTCAGGGTCCACAGATACGCAGTATTTT.

This rearrangement joins TRBV4-1 to TRBJ2-5, with D unclear. Trimming shortened V by 0 bases and J by 5 bases, and 13 bases separated the two germline ends. This CDR3 region has 15 residues. The germline CDR1 and CDR2 sequences are MGHRA and YSYEKL. The CDR3 spells CASSQEGPAWETQYF. The CDR3 DNA is TGCGCCAGCAGCCAAGAAGGGCCGGCGTGGGAGACCCAGTACTTC.

This clonotype was counted ten times or more. CDR3 sequence reads: CASSPSGDEQYF. DNA for the CDR3: TGTGCCAGCAGCCCCTCCGGGGACGAGCAGTACTTC. The J gene is TRBJ2-7, the V gene TRBV11-2, with a weak D call TRBD2 (5 bases). CDR1 and CDR2 from the germline V gene are SGHAT and FQNNGV. CDR3 length equals 12 residues. Trimming left V 5 bases short and J 5 bases short, with 10 bases between.

This clonotype showed up many times. The chain employs TRBV2 and TRBJ2-3; D gene unclear. V lost 7 bases, J lost 2 bases, and 13 bases lay in between. The CDR3 totals 14 residues. Germline CDR1 is SNHLY and CDR2 is FYNNEI. In nucleotides, the CDR3 is TGTGCCAGCACACGGTCCTCCTCCACAGATACGCAGTATTTT. Translation gives CASTRSSSTDTQYF.

This clonotype appeared a few times. The rearrangement links TRBV24-1 to TRBJ1-4, with a possible D match to TRBD1 (6 bases). The CDR3 is 15 amino acids. From germline, CDR1 is KGHDR and CDR2 SFDVKD. Deletions cut 4 bases from V and 3 bases from J, with 11 bases between. The CDR3 bases are TGTGCCACCAGTGACTCGGGGACATCTAATGAAAAACTGTTTTTT. Its protein is CATSDSGTSNEKLFF.

The J gene is TRBJ1-1, the V gene TRBV20-1; the D gene is possibly TRBD1 (6 bases). CDR1 and CDR2 from the germline V gene are DFQATT and SNEGSKA (reference sequence). The CDR3 is 14 residues long. With 5 bases removed from V and 0 bases from J, the gap between germline ends came to 13 bases. Written as DNA, the CDR3 is TGCAGTGCTTTACCGGGACATATGAACACTGAAGCTTTCTTT. Its translation is CSALPGHMNTEAFF.

This clonotype has a handful of counts. The junction departs from germline at one end; a sequencing error may be responsible. V is TRBV10-3 and J is TRBJ2-3; D is undetermined. CDR1 is ENHRY and CDR2 is SYGVKD in the germline V gene. The CDR3 has 12 amino acids. The CDR3 here is CAICESYGTQYF. The DNA of the CDR3 is TGTGCCATCTGTGAGTCGTATGGTACGCAGTATTTT.

This clonotype showed up just a few times. V gene TRBV4-1 combines with J gene TRBJ2-4, with D unresolved. Trimming pared 2 bases from V and 8 bases from J, leaving 4 bases between. There are 11 residues in the CDR3. Germline V gene sequence: CDR1 MGHRA, CDR2 YSYEKL. CDR3: CASSQLDIQYF. CDR3 nucleotide sequence: TGCGCCAGCAGCCAATTAGACATTCAGTACTTC.

The rearrangement links TRBV20-1 to TRBJ2-1; possible D gene TRBD1, 6 bases. The J call may not be correct, given that the DNA end is closer to TRBJ2-7. The CDR3 consists of 13 residues. Germline lookup yields CDR1 DFQATT and CDR2 SNEGSKA (reference sequence). The chain's CDR3 is CSASGGTYNEQYF. The CDR3 nucleotides are TGCAGTGCTAGTGGGGGCACCTACAATGAGCAGTACTTC.

This clonotype was detected a few times. This chain uses TRBV6-5 with TRBJ1-6; 10 bases align to TRBD1. V lost 5 bases and J lost 9; bases outside the gene matches: 10. This CDR3 has 16 amino acids. Germline CDR1 is MNHEY and CDR2 is SVGAGI. The CDR3 protein is CASSQNRDRGASPLHF. The DNA for the CDR3 is TGTGCCAGCAGTCAGAACCGGGACAGGGGCGCTTCACCCCTCCACTTT.

There are a few counts of this clonotype. The CDR3 region is CASNEQGAGGHTF. CDR3 coding DNA: TGTGCCAGCAACGAACAGGGGGCTGGCGGCCACACCTTC. This chain uses TRBV6-6 with TRBJ1-2, with 9 bases fitting TRBD1. The germline V gene has CDR1 MNHNY and CDR2 SVGAGI (reference sequence). This CDR3 has 13 residues. J was trimmed by 12 bases and V by 7 bases; bases with no gene match: 12.

The chain links TRBV4-1 to TRBJ2-5; no clear D. The CDR3 extends over 13 amino acids. Trimming shortened V by 1 base and J by 4 bases, and 7 bases separated the two germline ends. Per the germline V gene, CDR1 is MGHRA and CDR2 is YSYEKL. The CDR3 bases are TGCGCCAGCAGCCAAGGCGTAATAGAGACCCAGTACTTC. Encoded protein: CASSQGVIETQYF.

This sequence joins TRBV29-1 and TRBJ2-5; a weak D match, TRBD2 (6 bases). The V end lost 6 bases, the J end lost 4 bases, and 27 bases lay between the germline ends. The germline V gene encodes CDR1 SQVTM and CDR2 ANQGSEA. CDR3 length: 17 amino acids. CDR3 residues: CSVQPGGFGTSRETQYF. CDR3 bases: TGCAGCGTGCAACCTGGAGGATTCGGGACTTCTAGAGAGACCCAGTACTTC. Full variable domain (outside the CDR3, taken from reference TRBV29-1 and TRBJ2-5): SAVISQKPSRDICQRGTSLTIQCQVDSQVTMMFWYRQQPGQSLTLIATANQGSEATYESGFVIDKFPISRPNLTFSTLTVSNMSPEDSSIYLCSVQPGGFGTSRETQYFGPGTRLLVL.

This clonotype was seen a handful of times. DNA of the CDR3: TGTGCCAGCAGCGCCCGGGACGGACAAGAGACCCAGTACTTC. Translating gives CASSARDGQETQYF. The rearrangement links TRBV7-2 to TRBJ2-5; D possibly matches TRBD1 or TRBD2 (5 bases each). V lost 5 bases, J lost 2 bases, and 12 bases lay in between. The germline V gene has CDR1 SGHTA and CDR2 FQGNSA. The CDR3 runs 14 residues.

The CDR3 coding sequence is TGTGCCAGCAGCCCTATAGGACAGGGTAATCCCTACGAGCAGTACTTC. Its protein is CASSPIGQGNPYEQYF. The rearrangement joins TRBV7-8 to TRBJ2-7, with 8 bases aligning to TRBD1. CDR3 length: 16 residues. Losses at the gene ends were 5 bases for V and 2 bases for J; bases not matched to a gene: 11. Germline V gene data show CDR1 as SGHVS and CDR2 as FQNEAQ.

This clonotype was recorded many times. This chain joins TRBV9 and TRBJ2-1; 10 bases match TRBD2. The junction had 2 bases not matched to a gene; V was cut back by 3 bases and J by 2 bases. CDR3 length: 15 residues. The germline V gene has CDR1 SGDLS and CDR2 YYNGEE. DNA of the CDR3: TGTGCCAGCAGCGCCACTAGCGGGGCCTACAATGAGCAGTTCTTC. This encodes CASSATSGAYNEQFF.